This TCR beta chain was captured in a study of control samples from healthy donors and cancer patients. The V and J ends lost 3 bases and 5 bases respectively, with 14 bases between them. Germline V gives CDR1 MNHNY, CDR2 SVGAGI (reference sequence). The CDR3 runs to 16 residues. This clone was found a few times. Profiled with immunoSEQ multiplex PCR; TCRdb holds only in-frame clones, not every one. The table includes some 58,000 clones, 70% to 90% detected once. The clonotype was recovered from an older woman with lung cancer. The sequenced material came from PBMCs. The chain is built from TRBV6-6 and TRBJ1-6, with D hard to call. CDR3: CASSYLRPADNSPLHF. The CDR3 DNA follows: TGTGCCAGCAGTTATTTACGGCCTGCCGATAATTCACCCCTCCACTTT.